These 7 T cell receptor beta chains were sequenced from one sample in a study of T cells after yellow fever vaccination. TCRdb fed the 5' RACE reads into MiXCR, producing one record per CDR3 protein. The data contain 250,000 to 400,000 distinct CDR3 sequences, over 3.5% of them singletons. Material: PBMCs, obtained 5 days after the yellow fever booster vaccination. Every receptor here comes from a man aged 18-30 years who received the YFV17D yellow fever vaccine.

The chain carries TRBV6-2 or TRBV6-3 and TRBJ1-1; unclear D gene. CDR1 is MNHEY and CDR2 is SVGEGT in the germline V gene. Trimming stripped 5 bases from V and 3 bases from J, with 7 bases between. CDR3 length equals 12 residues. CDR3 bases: TGTGCCAGCAGTGCGGGGTACACTGAAGCTTTCTTT. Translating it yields CASSAGYTEAFF.

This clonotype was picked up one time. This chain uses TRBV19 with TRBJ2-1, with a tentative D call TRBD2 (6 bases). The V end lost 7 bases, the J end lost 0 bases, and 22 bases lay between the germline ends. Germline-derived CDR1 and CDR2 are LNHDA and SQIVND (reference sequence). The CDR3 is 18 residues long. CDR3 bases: TGTGCCAGTACCCTAGACCCCGCGGGGCCGAGCTCCTACAATGAGCAGTTCTTC. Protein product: CASTLDPAGPSSYNEQFF.

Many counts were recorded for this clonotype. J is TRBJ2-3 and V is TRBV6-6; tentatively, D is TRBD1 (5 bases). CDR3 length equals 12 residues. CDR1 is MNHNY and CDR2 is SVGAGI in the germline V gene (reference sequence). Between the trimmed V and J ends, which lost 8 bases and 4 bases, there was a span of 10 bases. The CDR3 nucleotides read TGTGCCAGCCGTTGGGGCCCAGATACGCAGTATTTT. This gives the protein CASRWGPDTQYF.

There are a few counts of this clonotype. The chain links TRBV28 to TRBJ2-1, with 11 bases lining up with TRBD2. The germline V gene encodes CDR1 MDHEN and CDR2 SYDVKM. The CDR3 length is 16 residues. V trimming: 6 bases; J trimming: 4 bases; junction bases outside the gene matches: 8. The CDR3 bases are TGTGCCAGCAGGCAGTACACTAGCGGGGGTTACAATGAGCAGTTCTTC. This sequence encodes CASRQYTSGGYNEQFF.

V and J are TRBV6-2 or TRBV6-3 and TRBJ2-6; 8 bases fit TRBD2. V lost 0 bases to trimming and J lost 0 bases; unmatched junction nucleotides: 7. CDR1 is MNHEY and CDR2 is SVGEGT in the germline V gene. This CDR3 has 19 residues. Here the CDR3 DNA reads TGTGCCAGCAGTTACTCGATAGCGGGACGGGCCTCTGGGGCCAACGTCCTGACTTTC. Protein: CASSYSIAGRASGANVLTF.

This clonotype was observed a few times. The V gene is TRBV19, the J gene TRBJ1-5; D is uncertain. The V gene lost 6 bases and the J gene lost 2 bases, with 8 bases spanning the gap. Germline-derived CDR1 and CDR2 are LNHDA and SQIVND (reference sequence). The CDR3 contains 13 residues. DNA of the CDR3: TGTGCCAGTAGGATTGCTGGCAATCAGCCCCAGCATTTT. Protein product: CASRIAGNQPQHF.

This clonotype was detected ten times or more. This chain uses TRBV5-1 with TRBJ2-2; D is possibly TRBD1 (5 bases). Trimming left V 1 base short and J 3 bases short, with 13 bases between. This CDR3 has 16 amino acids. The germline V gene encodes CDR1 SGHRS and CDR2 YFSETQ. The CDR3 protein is CASSLYPGLDTGELFF. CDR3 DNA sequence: TGCGCCAGCAGCTTGTATCCAGGGCTGGACACCGGGGAGCTGTTTTTT.